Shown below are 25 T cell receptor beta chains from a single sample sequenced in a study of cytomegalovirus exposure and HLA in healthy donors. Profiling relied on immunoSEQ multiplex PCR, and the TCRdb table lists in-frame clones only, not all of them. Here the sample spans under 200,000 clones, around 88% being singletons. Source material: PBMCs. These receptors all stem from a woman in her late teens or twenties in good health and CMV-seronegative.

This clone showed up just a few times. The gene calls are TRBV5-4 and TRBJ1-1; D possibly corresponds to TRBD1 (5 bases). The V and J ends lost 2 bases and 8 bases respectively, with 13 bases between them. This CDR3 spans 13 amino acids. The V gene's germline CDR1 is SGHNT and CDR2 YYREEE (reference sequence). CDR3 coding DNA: TGTGCCAGCAGCTTAGGGGTTTACGCGGAAGCTTTCTTT. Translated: CASSLGVYAEAFF.

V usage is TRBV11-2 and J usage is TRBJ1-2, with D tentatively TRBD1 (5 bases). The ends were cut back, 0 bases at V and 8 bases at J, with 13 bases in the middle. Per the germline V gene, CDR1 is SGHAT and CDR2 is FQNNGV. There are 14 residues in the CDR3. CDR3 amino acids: CASSLDQTAGGYTF. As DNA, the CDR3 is TGTGCCAGCAGCTTAGATCAGACCGCAGGGGGCTACACCTTC.

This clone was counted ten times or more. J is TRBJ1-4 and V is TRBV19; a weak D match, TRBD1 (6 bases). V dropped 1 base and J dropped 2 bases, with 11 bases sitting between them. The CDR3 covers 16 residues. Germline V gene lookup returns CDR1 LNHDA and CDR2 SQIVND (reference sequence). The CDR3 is CASSIGQAATNEKLFF. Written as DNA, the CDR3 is TGTGCCAGTAGTATAGGACAGGCTGCTACTAATGAAAAACTGTTTTTT.

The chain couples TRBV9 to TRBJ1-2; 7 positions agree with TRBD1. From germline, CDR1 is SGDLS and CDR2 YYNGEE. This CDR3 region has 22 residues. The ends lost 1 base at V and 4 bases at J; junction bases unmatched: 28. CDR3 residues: CASSVPFRHPSWDRAIIYGYTF. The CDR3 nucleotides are TGTGCCAGCAGCGTACCATTCCGTCATCCGAGCTGGGACAGAGCTATCATCTATGGCTACACCTTC.

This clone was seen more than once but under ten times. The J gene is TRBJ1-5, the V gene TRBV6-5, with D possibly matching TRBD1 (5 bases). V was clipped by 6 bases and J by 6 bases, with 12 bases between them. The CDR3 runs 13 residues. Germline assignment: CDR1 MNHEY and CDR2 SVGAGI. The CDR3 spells CASRSGFGQPQHF. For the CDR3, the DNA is TGTGCCAGCAGATCAGGGTTCGGTCAGCCCCAGCATTTT.

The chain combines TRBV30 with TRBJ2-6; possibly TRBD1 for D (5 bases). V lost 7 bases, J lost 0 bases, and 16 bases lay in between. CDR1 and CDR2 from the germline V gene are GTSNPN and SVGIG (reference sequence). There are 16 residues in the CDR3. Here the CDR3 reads CASKETGYSGANVLTF. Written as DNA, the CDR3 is TGTGCCTCCAAGGAAACAGGTTACTCTGGGGCCAACGTCCTGACTTTC.

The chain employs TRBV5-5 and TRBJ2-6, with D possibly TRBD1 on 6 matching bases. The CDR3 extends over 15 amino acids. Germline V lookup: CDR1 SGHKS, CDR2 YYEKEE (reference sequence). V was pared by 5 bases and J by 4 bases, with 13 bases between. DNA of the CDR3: TGTGCCAGCAGATCCACAGGGACCGGGGCCAACGTCCTGACTTTC. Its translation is CASRSTGTGANVLTF.

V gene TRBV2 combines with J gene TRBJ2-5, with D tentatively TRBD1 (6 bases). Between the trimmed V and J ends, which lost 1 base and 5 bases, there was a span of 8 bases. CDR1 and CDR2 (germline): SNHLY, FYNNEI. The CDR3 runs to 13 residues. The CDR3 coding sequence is TGTGCCAGCAGTGAAGACAGGGTCGAGACCCAGTACTTC. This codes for CASSEDRVETQYF.

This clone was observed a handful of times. The CDR3 DNA follows: TGTGCCAGCAACATCCTCACAGGGGACTATGGCTACACCTTC. Encoded protein: CASNILTGDYGYTF. The chain joins TRBV2 to TRBJ1-2, with TRBD1 matching 7 bases. Germline CDR1 SNHLY, CDR2 FYNNEI. V shed 7 bases, J shed 3 bases, and the junction held 8 bases outside the gene matches. The CDR3 runs 14 residues. The full variable domain, rest sourced from reference TRBV2 and TRBJ1-2, is EPEVTQTPSHQVTQMGQEVILRCVPISNHLYFYWYRQILGQKVEFLVSFYNNEISEKSEIFDDQFSVERPDGSNFTLKIRSTKLEDSAMYFCASNILTGDYGYTFGSGTRLTVV.

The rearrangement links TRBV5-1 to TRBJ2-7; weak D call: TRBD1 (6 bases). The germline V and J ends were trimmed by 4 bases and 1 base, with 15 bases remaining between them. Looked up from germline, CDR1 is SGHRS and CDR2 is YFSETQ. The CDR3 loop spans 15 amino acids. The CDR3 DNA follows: TGCGCCAGCAGCCTGAACAGGGCCCCGTCCTACGAGCAGTACTTC. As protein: CASSLNRAPSYEQYF.

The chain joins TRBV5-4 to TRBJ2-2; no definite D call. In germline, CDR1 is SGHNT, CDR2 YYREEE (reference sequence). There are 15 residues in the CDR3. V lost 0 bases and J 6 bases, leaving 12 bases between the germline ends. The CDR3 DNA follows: TGTGCCAGCAGCTTGGGAGGCCCCTCCCCCGGGGAGCTGTTTTTT. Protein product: CASSLGGPSPGELFF.

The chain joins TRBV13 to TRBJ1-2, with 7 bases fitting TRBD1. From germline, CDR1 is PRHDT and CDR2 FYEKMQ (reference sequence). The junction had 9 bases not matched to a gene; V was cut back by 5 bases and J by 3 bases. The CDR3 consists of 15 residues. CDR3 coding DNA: TGTGCCAGCAGCACAGAGGGAACAGGGGACTATGGCTACACCTTC. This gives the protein CASSTEGTGDYGYTF.

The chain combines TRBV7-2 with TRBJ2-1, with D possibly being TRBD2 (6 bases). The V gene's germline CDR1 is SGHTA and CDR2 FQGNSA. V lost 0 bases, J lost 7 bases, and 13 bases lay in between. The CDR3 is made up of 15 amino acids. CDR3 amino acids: CASSLAAGKWNEQFF. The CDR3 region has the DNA TGTGCCAGCAGCTTAGCGGCGGGAAAATGGAATGAGCAGTTCTTC.

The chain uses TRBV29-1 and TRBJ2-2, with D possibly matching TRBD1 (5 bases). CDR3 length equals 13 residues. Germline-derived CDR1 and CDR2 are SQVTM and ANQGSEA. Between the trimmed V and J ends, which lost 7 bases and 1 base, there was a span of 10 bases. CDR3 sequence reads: CSADRGNTGELFF. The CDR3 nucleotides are TGCAGCGCAGACAGAGGGAACACCGGGGAGCTGTTTTTT.

CDR3 protein: CASSVEDGGGYTF. The CDR3 coding sequence is TGTGCCAGCAGCGTGGAGGACGGCGGGGGCTACACCTTC. The chain employs TRBV9 and TRBJ1-2; D remains unclear. Germline CDR1 and CDR2: SGDLS and YYNGEE. The CDR3 has 13 residues. V lost 2 bases and J lost 8, with 13 bases in between.

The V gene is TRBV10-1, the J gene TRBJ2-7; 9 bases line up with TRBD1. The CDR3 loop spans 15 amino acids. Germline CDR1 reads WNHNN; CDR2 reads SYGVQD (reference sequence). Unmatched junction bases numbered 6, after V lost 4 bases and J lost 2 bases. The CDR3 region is CASSASGTGTYEQYF. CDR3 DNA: TGCGCCAGCAGTGCCTCCGGGACAGGGACCTACGAGCAGTACTTC.

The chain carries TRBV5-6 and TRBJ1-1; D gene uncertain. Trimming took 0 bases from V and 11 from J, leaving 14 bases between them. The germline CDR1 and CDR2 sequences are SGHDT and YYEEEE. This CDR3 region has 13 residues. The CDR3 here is CASSLDYEGGAFF. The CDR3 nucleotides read TGTGCCAGCAGCTTGGACTACGAAGGAGGGGCTTTCTTT.

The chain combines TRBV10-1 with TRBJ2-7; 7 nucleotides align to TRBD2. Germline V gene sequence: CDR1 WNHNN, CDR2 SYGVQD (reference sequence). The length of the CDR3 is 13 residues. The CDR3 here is CARAREADCEQYF. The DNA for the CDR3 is TGCGCAAGAGCCCGGGAGGCTGACTGCGAGCAGTACTTC.

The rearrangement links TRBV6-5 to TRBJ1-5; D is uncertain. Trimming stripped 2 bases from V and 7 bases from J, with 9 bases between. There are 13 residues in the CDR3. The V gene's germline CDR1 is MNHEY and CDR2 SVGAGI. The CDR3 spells CASSYKLWQPQHF. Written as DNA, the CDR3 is TGTGCCAGCAGTTACAAGCTTTGGCAGCCCCAGCATTTT.

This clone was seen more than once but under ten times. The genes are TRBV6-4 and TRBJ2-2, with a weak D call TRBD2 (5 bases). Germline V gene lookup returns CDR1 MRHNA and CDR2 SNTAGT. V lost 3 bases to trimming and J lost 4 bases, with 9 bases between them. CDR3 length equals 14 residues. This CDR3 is CASSERGSTGELFF. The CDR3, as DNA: TGTGCCAGCAGTGAACGAGGGAGCACCGGGGAGCTGTTTTTT.

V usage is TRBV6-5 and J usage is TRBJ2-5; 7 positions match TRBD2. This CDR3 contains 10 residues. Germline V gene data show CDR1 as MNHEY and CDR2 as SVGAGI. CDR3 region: CVGGKETQYF. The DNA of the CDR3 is TGTGTCGGGGGGAAAGAGACCCAGTACTTC.

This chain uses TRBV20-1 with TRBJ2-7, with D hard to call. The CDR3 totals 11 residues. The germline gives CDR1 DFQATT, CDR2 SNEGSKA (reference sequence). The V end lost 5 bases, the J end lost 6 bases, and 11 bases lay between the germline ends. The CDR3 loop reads CSAAQVVEQYF. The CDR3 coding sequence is TGCAGTGCTGCGCAGGTGGTCGAGCAGTACTTC.

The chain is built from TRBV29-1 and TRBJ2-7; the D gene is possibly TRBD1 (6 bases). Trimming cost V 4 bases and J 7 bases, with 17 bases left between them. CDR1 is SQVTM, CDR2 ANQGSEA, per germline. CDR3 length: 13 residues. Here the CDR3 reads CSVVKQGQGEQYF. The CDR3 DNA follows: TGCAGCGTTGTGAAGCAGGGCCAGGGGGAGCAGTACTTC.

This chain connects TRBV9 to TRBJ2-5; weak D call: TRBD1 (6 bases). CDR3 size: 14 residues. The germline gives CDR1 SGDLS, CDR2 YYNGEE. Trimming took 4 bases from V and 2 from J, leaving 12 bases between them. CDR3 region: CASSPMGAQETQYF. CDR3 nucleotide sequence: TGTGCCAGCAGCCCGATGGGGGCTCAAGAGACCCAGTACTTC.

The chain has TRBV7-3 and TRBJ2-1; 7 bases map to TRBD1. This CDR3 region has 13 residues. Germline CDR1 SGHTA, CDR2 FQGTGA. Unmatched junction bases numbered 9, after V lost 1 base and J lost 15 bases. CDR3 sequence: CASSLMWPRDRFF. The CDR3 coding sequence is TGTGCCAGCAGCTTAATGTGGCCCCGGGACAGGTTCTTC.